This T cell receptor (beta chain) appears in the sequencing data of a study of Ad26.COV2.S vaccination and SARS-CoV-2 variants listed by TCRdb under 2021. About the study as a whole: Vaccine-arm donors were drawn from COV1001, a multicentre, randomized, double-blind, placebo-controlled phase I-IIa trial of Ad26.COV2.S in healthy adults. Dosing of Ad26.COV2.S was intramuscular, at either 5x10^10 or 1x10^11 viral particles, delivered as one shot or as two shots spaced 56 days apart. TCRbeta repertoire sequencing was used to assess the specificity and breadth of SARS-CoV-2-reactive T cell receptors after Ad26.COV2.S vaccination. A total of 32 samples were included in the TCR-sequenced set, comprising around 19 Ad26.COV2.S vaccine recipients, 5 placebo recipients and 8 SARS-CoV-2 convalescent individuals. Trial participants were randomized into five groups of five, in which low-dose or high-dose Ad26.COV2.S was given once or twice, or placebo was given on both occasions. Investigators remained blinded to trial group allocation during experiments and outcome assessment. Overall study outcomes, separate from this receptor: The authors noted that the TCR breadth and depth analyses may have underestimated total T cell responses. Vaccine and placebo recipients had similar non-spike TCR breadth, a finding consistent with the vaccine containing only spike. The study lacked the statistical power to compare responses across vaccine doses or regimens. Higher spike-specific TCR breadth was observed in Ad26.COV2.S recipients than in placebo recipients (P = 0.0014). After vaccination, spike-specific CD8+ and CD4+ T cell responses were reported to show substantial breadth.

In the case of this clone: The clone's antigen remains unknown. It has no much larger one-base neighbor in the sample; base qualities were not kept.

TCRbeta CDR3 regions were sequenced with the immunoSEQ Assay. After extraction, genomic DNA underwent amplification by bias-controlled multiplex PCR, followed by high-throughput sequencing. As for the authors' bioinformatics: Collapsing and filtering of sequences were performed to quantify the absolute abundance of each unique TCRbeta CDR3 region. T cell fraction was estimated by normalization of TCRbeta template counts to usable DNA, with usable DNA being measured through amplification of reference genes present in all nucleated cells. Repertoire TCRs were annotated as SARS-CoV-2-specific by exact matching of V gene, CDR3 amino acid sequence and J gene to a known reactive TCR set. The reference SARS-CoV-2 TCR set came from MIRA and was filtered for enrichment in COVID-19-positive ImmuneCODE repertoires, removing public or cross-reactive TCRs. Based on the MIRA antigens, annotated TCRs were further analysed at the level of specific ORF or position within ORF. Breadth was defined as the number of annotated unique rearrangements divided by the total number of unique productive rearrangements, and depth was defined as the summed frequency of the annotated unique rearrangements. Group comparisons of TCR breadth used two-sided Wilcoxon rank-sum tests. In its TCRdb copy, this immuneACCESS table keeps in-frame sequences only and misses some clones. Where compared with another copy, unresolved V genes explain less than half of these, and the others have no known cause. The V and J calls and clone size are taken from that table; D and trimming were inferred from the DNA. This sample gives roughly 400,000 clones in total; around 92% of them show up just once. The top ten hold around 1.7% of the sample.

The label giving this sample's treatment or condition can be read as: roughly 18 received Ad26.COV2.S at low or high dose, single or two shots; 5 received placebo; per-sample allocation not given. Repertoires of vaccine and placebo recipients were sequenced from samples taken on day 63 after the first injection. In Cohort 1b, 25 adults aged 18-55 years were enrolled at a single site in Boston, USA, between 29 July and 7 August 2020. As a vaccine, Ad26.COV2.S was a replication-incompetent adenovirus type 26 vector that expressed a prefusion-stabilized SARS-CoV-2 spike protein derived from the original Wuhan strain. This material consisted of peripheral blood, taken in a trial of Ad26.COV2.S vaccine versus placebo. This receptor was identified in a person between 18 and 60 years old who received the Ad26.COV2.S COVID-19 vaccine or a placebo.

CDR3 reads: CAWGLGSYEQYF. The DNA is as follows: TGTGCCTGGGGACTAGGATCCTACGAGCAGTACTTC. The chain links TRBV30 with TRBJ2-7; 7 nucleotides in the junction match TRBD2. Reading the germline V gene (reference sequence) gives CDR1 GTSNPN and CDR2 SVGIG. Including the terminal cysteine and phenylalanine, the CDR3 comprises 12 residues. Just the 36-base CDR3 DNA is kept, in frame starting at base 1. Unmatched junction bases come to 2, with V trimmed by 5 bases and J by 1 base.